The 27 T cell receptor beta chains below were found in one sample sequenced in a study of PD-1 blockade in mismatch repair-deficient tumors. Profiled with immunoSEQ multiplex PCR; TCRdb holds only in-frame clones, not every one. The table records some 110,000 clones, about 83% of them present only once. The starting material was peripheral blood, obtained about 60 weeks after starting pembrolizumab. The receptor set was obtained from an adult with mismatch repair-deficient cancer.

This clone was detected once. The V gene is TRBV27, the J gene TRBJ1-2; 7 bases align to TRBD1. The germline CDR1 and CDR2 sequences are MNHEY and SMNVEV (reference sequence). CDR3 length: 14 residues. V gave up 4 bases and J gave up 7 bases; unmatched junction bases: 9. CDR3: CASSSSGQWRGYTF. CDR3 DNA sequence: TGTGCCAGCAGTTCATCGGGACAGTGGCGTGGCTACACCTTC.

This clone showed up just a few times. Other DNA sequences in the same sample also yield this CDR3. The genes are TRBV5-1 and TRBJ2-1; 7 bases align to TRBD1. The CDR3 contains 15 residues. CDR1 SGHRS and CDR2 YFSETQ come from the germline V gene. The junction had 3 bases not matched to a gene; V was cut back by 1 base and J by 2 bases. The CDR3 sequence is CASSLRDSTYNEQFF. The CDR3 nucleotides read TGCGCCAGCAGCTTGAGGGACAGCACCTACAATGAGCAGTTCTTC. Filled out from reference TRBV5-1 and TRBJ2-1, the complete variable domain reads KAGVTQTPRYLIKTRGQQVTLSCSPISGHRSVSWYQQTPGQGLQFLFEYFSETQRNKGNFPGRFSGRQFSNSRSEMNVSTLELGDSALYLCASSLRDSTYNEQFFGPGTRLTVL.

The chain uses TRBV30 and TRBJ2-5; 11 bases are shared with TRBD2. Germline-derived CDR1 and CDR2 are GTSNPN and SVGIG (reference sequence). CDR3 length equals 15 residues. V dropped 2 bases and J dropped 1; count of bases not matched to a gene: 3. CDR3 DNA: TGTGCCTGGAGTAGTGGGACTAGCGGCCAAGAGACCCAGTACTTC. As protein: CAWSSGTSGQETQYF.

J is TRBJ1-1 and V is TRBV19, with unresolved D. The V end lost 3 bases, the J end lost 6 bases, and 8 bases lay between the germline ends. The CDR3 spans 12 residues. Per the germline V gene, CDR1 is LNHDA and CDR2 is SQIVND (reference sequence). The CDR3 DNA reads TGTGCCAGTAGTATTAGGGAGTCTGAAGCTTTCTTT. This encodes CASSIRESEAFF.

The rearrangement joins TRBV10-3 to TRBJ2-2; 10 bases map to TRBD1. The CDR3 has 16 amino acids. J gave up 7 bases and V 7 bases, and 12 bases lay outside the gene matches. Germline V gene data show CDR1 as ENHRY and CDR2 as SYGVKD. This CDR3 is CAIKVRGQGSSGELFF. The CDR3 nucleotides are TGTGCCATCAAGGTAAGGGGACAGGGGTCGAGCGGGGAGCTGTTTTTT.

This chain links TRBV4-1 with TRBJ2-7; 9 bases map to TRBD1. There are 15 residues in the CDR3. With V trimmed by 3 bases and J by 2 bases, 5 bases remained unmatched. Germline-derived CDR1 and CDR2 are MGHRA and YSYEKL. The CDR3 spells CASSHMGQGTYEQYF. The CDR3 bases are TGCGCCAGCAGCCACATGGGACAGGGAACCTACGAGCAGTACTTC.

The rearrangement joins TRBV5-1 to TRBJ2-5; D remains unclear. The CDR3 runs 14 residues. Germline V lookup: CDR1 SGHRS, CDR2 YFSETQ. V was trimmed by 3 bases and J by 2 bases, leaving 11 bases between them. The CDR3 loop is CASSSASWQETQYF. In DNA, the CDR3 is TGCGCCAGCAGCTCGGCGTCGTGGCAAGAGACCCAGTACTTC.

This chain uses TRBV9 with TRBJ2-3, with 7 bases matching TRBD2. V lost 0 bases, J lost 2 bases, and 6 bases stayed unmatched. From germline, CDR1 is SGDLS and CDR2 YYNGEE. This CDR3 has 16 residues. The CDR3 protein is CASSVEAGLLTDTQYF. CDR3 DNA sequence: TGTGCCAGCAGCGTAGAAGCGGGGCTACTCACAGATACGCAGTATTTT.

The chain's CDR3 is CASSVAGSGDEQFF. The CDR3 DNA reads TGTGCCAGCAGCGTAGCCGGGAGCGGTGATGAGCAGTTCTTC. This chain joins TRBV9 and TRBJ2-1; D might be TRBD2 (6 bases). The CDR3 sequence is 14 residues long. Between the trimmed V and J ends, which lost 0 bases and 8 bases, there was a span of 12 bases. Germline CDR1 SGDLS, CDR2 YYNGEE. The entire variable domain, with the rest obtained from reference TRBV9 and TRBJ2-1, is as follows: DSGVTQTPKHLITATGQRVTLRCSPRSGDLSVYWYQQSLDQGLQFLIQYYNGEERAKGNILERFSAQQFPDLHSELNLSSLELGDSALYFCASSVAGSGDEQFFGPGTRLTVL.

The genes are TRBV7-9 and TRBJ2-2; TRBD1 matches 9 bases. This CDR3 has 15 amino acids. V shed 4 bases, J shed 6 bases, and the junction held 6 bases outside the gene matches. Germline lookup yields CDR1 SEHNR and CDR2 FQNEAQ (reference sequence). The CDR3 is CASSSPTGGAGELFF. CDR3 DNA: TGTGCCAGCAGCTCTCCGACAGGGGGTGCCGGGGAGCTGTTTTTT.

The chain joins TRBV27 to TRBJ2-3; no clear D gene. Germline loops: CDR1 MNHEY, CDR2 SMNVEV (reference sequence). The CDR3 length is 13 residues. The V end lost 6 bases, the J end lost 6 bases, and 13 bases lay between the germline ends. As DNA, the CDR3 is TGTGCCAGCAGCCGACTGCGTGCGGATACGCAGTATTTT. This translates into CASSRLRADTQYF.

Points on this clone: Its ends do not fully match the called genes, so a read error is possible. The chain carries TRBV5-3 and TRBJ1-2; TRBD1 might be the D (5 bases). TRBV5-3 carries the ORF label, with uncertain function. The CDR3 loop spans 15 amino acids. CDR3 DNA sequence: TGTGCCAGCAGCTGGGGATCAGGGAGTAACTATGGCTACACCTTC. Encoded protein: CASSWGSGSNYGYTF.

The V and J genes are TRBV11-2 and TRBJ2-7; D uncertain. V was shortened by 4 bases and J by 9 bases, with 10 bases between the two germline ends. The CDR3 loop spans 11 amino acids. Germline CDR1 SGHAT, CDR2 FQNNGV. DNA of the CDR3: TGTGCCAGCAGCTCGGACGTCCGGCAGTACTTC. Translating gives CASSSDVRQYF.

J is TRBJ1-1 and V is TRBV4-3; maybe TRBD1 (5 bases). Germline CDR1 reads LGHNA; CDR2 reads YSLEER. Trimming removed 2 bases at V and 0 bases at J, with 25 bases between. The CDR3 consists of 20 residues. CDR3 sequence (DNA): TGCGCCAGCAGCCAAAAGTCCCTCGGCCTTGGGACGTTTTTGAACACTGAAGCTTTCTTT. Protein product: CASSQKSLGLGTFLNTEAFF.

The table lists this clone with a count of one. This chain connects TRBV18 to TRBJ2-2; D unresolved. Germline V gene data show CDR1 as KGHSH and CDR2 as LQKENI. There are 16 residues in the CDR3. V lost 4 bases and J lost 2, with 14 bases in between. CDR3 sequence: CASSLKLGQNTGELFF. DNA for the CDR3: TGTGCCAGCTCACTGAAGCTTGGCCAAAACACCGGGGAGCTGTTTTTT.

The gene calls are TRBV15 and TRBJ1-1; D is undetermined. With 0 bases removed from V and 6 bases from J, the gap between germline ends came to 8 bases. Germline V gene sequence: CDR1 LNHNV, CDR2 YYDKDF (reference sequence). This CDR3 is 13 amino acids long. The CDR3 spells CATSRERYPEAFF. In nucleotides, the CDR3 is TGTGCCACCAGCAGAGAACGATATCCTGAAGCTTTCTTT. The full variable domain, its missing parts supplied by reference TRBV15 and TRBJ1-1, is DAMVIQNPRYQVTQFGKPVTLSCSQTLNHNVMYWYQQKSSQAPKLLFHYYDKDFNNEADTPDNFQSRRPNTSFCFLDIRSPGLGDTAMYLCATSRERYPEAFFGQGTRLTVV.

The chain combines TRBV15 with TRBJ1-1; 7 bases map to TRBD1. Germline CDR1 reads LNHNV; CDR2 reads YYDKDF (reference sequence). This CDR3 has 16 residues. The V and J ends lost 0 bases and 0 bases, in that order; junction bases with no gene match: 4. The CDR3 region has the DNA TGTGCCACCAGCAGAGAAGCCGGGACAGTGAACACTGAAGCTTTCTTT. Translated, it gives CATSREAGTVNTEAFF.

The chain links TRBV6-6 to TRBJ2-3; D possibly corresponds to TRBD1 (7 bases). The germline V and J ends were trimmed by 7 bases and 3 bases, with 14 bases remaining between them. The CDR3 totals 14 residues. Per the germline V gene, CDR1 is MNHNY and CDR2 is SVGAGI (reference sequence). The CDR3 DNA reads as TGTGCCAGCAAGGAGGGGGCAACGACAGATACGCAGTATTTT. Translating it yields CASKEGATTDTQYF.

This sequence joins TRBV19 and TRBJ2-3, with 7 bases identical to TRBD1. The CDR3 is 12 amino acids. V trimming: 4 bases; J trimming: 11 bases; junction bases outside the gene matches: 6. In germline, CDR1 is LNHDA, CDR2 SQIVND (reference sequence). For the CDR3, the DNA is TGTGCCAGTAGTAAGGAGACAGGGCAGCAGTATTTT. Its translation: CASSKETGQQYF.

V gene TRBV6-1 combines with J gene TRBJ2-5; tentatively, D is TRBD1 (5 bases). This CDR3 spans 15 amino acids. Germline V lookup: CDR1 MNHNS, CDR2 SASEGT. The V end lost 0 bases, the J end lost 7 bases, and 15 bases lay between the germline ends. The CDR3 here is CASSEAPGNLGTQYF. In DNA form, the CDR3 reads TGTGCCAGCAGTGAAGCCCCAGGGAATTTGGGGACCCAGTACTTC.

The gene calls are TRBV10-1 and TRBJ2-3; 10 positions match TRBD2. V lost 8 bases, J lost 1 base, and 0 bases stayed unmatched. CDR1 is WNHNN and CDR2 is SYGVQD in the germline V gene (reference sequence). The CDR3 runs 13 residues. The CDR3 region is CASGTSGTDTQYF. In nucleotides, the CDR3 is TGCGCCAGCGGGACTAGCGGCACAGATACGCAGTATTTT.

The chain links TRBV7-3 to TRBJ1-1, with 7 bases identical to TRBD1. V lost 5 bases to trimming and J lost 4 bases; unmatched junction nucleotides: 10. Germline loops: CDR1 SGHTA, CDR2 FQGTGA. This CDR3 comprises 15 residues. This CDR3 is CASSPHGGQVTEAFF. For the CDR3, the DNA is TGTGCCAGCAGCCCTCATGGAGGACAGGTCACTGAAGCTTTCTTT.

The chain combines TRBV30 with TRBJ2-2, with TRBD2 matching over 12 bases. The CDR3 spans 18 residues. V lost 1 base to trimming and J lost 1 base; unmatched junction nucleotides: 7. The germline V gene has CDR1 GTSNPN and CDR2 SVGIG (reference sequence). CDR3 loop: CAWSESGLAGRNTGELFF. For the CDR3, the DNA is TGTGCCTGGAGTGAATCGGGACTAGCGGGCCGGAACACCGGGGAGCTGTTTTTT.

The gene calls are TRBV4-1 and TRBJ1-1; D is possibly TRBD1 (5 bases). The CDR3 is 14 amino acids. Germline CDR1 MGHRA, CDR2 YSYEKL. V dropped 4 bases and J dropped 3 bases, with 12 bases sitting between them. This CDR3 reads CASSPDLGDTEAFF. The CDR3 DNA sequence: TGCGCCAGCAGCCCTGACTTGGGGGACACTGAAGCTTTCTTT.

The chain has TRBV13 and TRBJ2-7; 10 bases are a match to TRBD1. V dropped 2 bases and J dropped 5; count of bases not matched to a gene: 6. The germline gives CDR1 PRHDT, CDR2 FYEKMQ (reference sequence). This CDR3 spans 15 amino acids. The CDR3 protein is CASSLRQGANHEQYF. CDR3 bases: TGTGCCAGCAGCTTACGACAGGGGGCGAACCACGAGCAGTACTTC.

The chain is built from TRBV19 and TRBJ1-1; the D gene is possibly TRBD1 (6 bases). Trimming pared 3 bases from V and 4 bases from J, leaving 12 bases between. Germline V gene lookup returns CDR1 LNHDA and CDR2 SQIVND (reference sequence). This CDR3 is 14 amino acids long. CDR3: CASSMSGDGTEAFF. As DNA, the CDR3 is TGTGCCAGTAGTATGTCAGGGGACGGCACTGAAGCTTTCTTT.

The table lists this clone with a few counts. The rearrangement joins TRBV4-1 to TRBJ2-3, with D perhaps TRBD1 (7 bases). CDR1 MGHRA and CDR2 YSYEKL come from the germline V gene. Trimming cost V 4 bases and J 1 base, with 12 bases left between them. The CDR3 consists of 15 residues. The CDR3 DNA reads as TGCGCCAGCAGCCCTGTCAGGGGGGGCACAGATACGCAGTATTTT. As protein: CASSPVRGGTDTQYF.